This note documents a single TCR beta chain sequence. The antigen remains unidentified. A single record per CDR3 protein comes from TCRdb applying MiXCR to the reads. The sample contains some 270,000 distinct CDR3 sequences, roughly a fifth of which appear only once. This entry belongs to a study of T cell repertoires in cytomegalovirus infection. Looking at the study overall: Researchers turned to recently identified HLA-C-restricted CMV epitopes as well as well-studied HLA-B-restricted ones. Public TCR beta signature analysis indicated the presence of both CMV infection and matching HLA type. Study-level findings and limits: Individuals carrying CMV plus the relevant HLA were identified by cumulative frequency of public TCR beta families. Dominating the ex vivo response were TCR beta clonotypes that were CMV-specific and HLA-C-restricted.

Germline-derived CDR1 and CDR2 are MGHRA and YSYEKL. This CDR3 contains 15 residues. V shed 3 bases and J shed 4 bases, with 13 bases lying between them. V is TRBV4-1 and J is TRBJ1-3; a possible D gene is TRBD1 (5 bases). The source material was cultured PBMCs, sampled from culture after CMV antigen stimulation. The sequence was collected from a human donor in good health (CMV status not recorded). Some clones in this sample may be carry-over from other donors' samples. In DNA, the CDR3 is TGCGCCAGCAGCCAGGGGGTCCAGCGGGGAAACACCATATATTTT. This sequence encodes CASSQGVQRGNTIYF.